The source of this T cell receptor (beta chain) is a study of blood T cells in healthy people across ages. A second roughly 6 to 12 cycle PCR used barcoded and J-beta primers. TCRdb fed the 5' RACE reads into MiXCR, producing one record per CDR3 protein. Of about 670,000 distinct CDR3 sequences in the sample, around 50% were seen once. The CDR3 runs 16 residues. V shed 4 bases, J shed 3 bases, and the junction held 8 bases outside the gene matches. Germline V gene lookup returns CDR1 SGHRS and CDR2 YFSETQ. This clonotype was seen many times. No antigen is known for it. Overall study findings and caveats: The recorded TCR beta diversity per million T cells decreased in a roughly linear manner with age.

The sequence was obtained from a woman of 80 years or more in good health. Sequencing input: blood. The rearrangement links TRBV5-1 to TRBJ2-1, with 9 bases matching TRBD1. The CDR3 DNA is TGCGCCAGCAGCGACACCGGGACAGGGAACTACAATGAGCAGTTCTTC. Protein product: CASSDTGTGNYNEQFF.